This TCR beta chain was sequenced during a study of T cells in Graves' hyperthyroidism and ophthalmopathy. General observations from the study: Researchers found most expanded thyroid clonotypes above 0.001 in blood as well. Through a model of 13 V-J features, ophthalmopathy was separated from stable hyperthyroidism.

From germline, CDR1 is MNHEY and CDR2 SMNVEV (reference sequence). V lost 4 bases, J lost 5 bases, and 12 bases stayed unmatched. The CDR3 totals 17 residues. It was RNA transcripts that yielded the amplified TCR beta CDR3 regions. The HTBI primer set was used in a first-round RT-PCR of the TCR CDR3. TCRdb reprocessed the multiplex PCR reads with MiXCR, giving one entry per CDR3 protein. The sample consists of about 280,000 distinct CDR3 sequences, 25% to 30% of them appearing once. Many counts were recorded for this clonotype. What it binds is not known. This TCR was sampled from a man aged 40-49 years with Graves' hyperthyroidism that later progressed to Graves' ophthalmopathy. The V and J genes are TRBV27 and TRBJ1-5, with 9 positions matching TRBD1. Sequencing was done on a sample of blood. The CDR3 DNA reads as TGTGCCAGCAGTTCGACAGGGGGGAACTGGGATCATCAGCCCCAGCATTTT. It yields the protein CASSSTGGNWDHQPQHF.